These 15 T cell receptor beta chains share one sample of origin, sequenced in a study of shared clonotypes between healthy human individuals. TCRdb keeps only in-frame clones here, not all; method: immunoSEQ multiplex PCR. This sample has some 2 million clones; about 95% occur once, and the top ten carry more than 0.1%. Sequencing was carried out using naive CD4+ T cells sorted from blood. Subset of the sample: CD45RA+ positively selected. The receptors here all came from a man aged 18 to 30 in good health.

The V call is TRBV6-1, the J call TRBJ1-5, with 10 nucleotides matching TRBD1. Germline CDR1 is MNHNS and CDR2 is SASEGT. This CDR3 has 18 residues. Trimming cost V 0 bases and J 3 bases; bases outside gene matches: 8. The CDR3 coding sequence is TGTGCCAGCAGTGAAGCGCTGAAGGGACAGGGGAACAATCAGCCCCAGCATTTT. Amino acid sequence: CASSEALKGQGNNQPQHF.

For the CDR3, the DNA is TGCGCCAGCAGCTTGGGAGGGACAGGGCATACTTACGAGCAGTACTTC. This translates into CASSLGGTGHTYEQYF. The chain carries TRBV5-1 and TRBJ2-7, with 9 bases fitting TRBD1. J lost 4 bases, V lost 0 bases, and 8 bases had no gene match. Germline V CDR1 and CDR2: SGHRS, YFSETQ. CDR3 size: 16 residues.

Comments on this clone: Other DNA sequences within the sample encode an identical CDR3. The CDR3 coding sequence is TGTGCCAGCAGCTTTAGCGGGAGTGGGACAGATACGCAGTATTTT. Amino acids: CASSFSGSGTDTQYF. The gene calls are TRBV7-2 and TRBJ2-3, with 9 bases lining up with TRBD2. CDR3 length: 15 residues. Germline loops: CDR1 SGHTA, CDR2 FQGNSA. The V and J ends lost 3 bases and 3 bases, in that order; junction bases with no gene match: 4.

This chain uses TRBV6-5 with TRBJ2-7, with 13 bases that match TRBD2. The junction had 7 bases not matched to a gene; V was cut back by 6 bases and J by 5 bases. The CDR3 totals 15 residues. The germline V gene encodes CDR1 MNHEY and CDR2 SVGAGI. The CDR3 loop reads CASSRGTSGANEQYF. Here the CDR3 DNA reads TGTGCCAGCAGCCGGGGGACTAGCGGGGCTAACGAGCAGTACTTC.

The chain employs TRBV10-2 and TRBJ2-1; TRBD2 is a possible D gene (5 bases). Germline CDR1 and CDR2: WSHSY and SAAADI. V lost 8 bases, J lost 6 bases, and 17 bases lay in between. The CDR3 loop spans 14 amino acids. The CDR3 DNA is TGCGCCAGCCGCATTACCGGGATAGGCAATGAGCAGTTCTTC. This gives the protein CASRITGIGNEQFF.

The V call is TRBV5-5, the J call TRBJ2-5; D perhaps matches TRBD1 (6 bases). The CDR3 contains 15 residues. Germline CDR1 SGHKS, CDR2 YYEKEE (reference sequence). Trimming cost V 3 bases and J 3 bases, with 15 bases left between them. The CDR3 loop reads CASSSVGQGKETQYF. The DNA of the CDR3 is TGTGCCAGCAGCTCAGTCGGGCAGGGGAAAGAGACCCAGTACTTC. The complete variable domain, with remaining parts taken from reference TRBV5-5 and TRBJ2-5, reads DAGVTQSPTHLIKTRGQQVTLRCSPISGHKSVSWYQQVLGQGPQFIFQYYEKEERGRGNFPDRFSARQFPNYSSELNVNALLLGDSALYLCASSSVGQGKETQYFGPGTRLLVL.

V is TRBV27 and J is TRBJ2-7; the D gene could be TRBD1 or TRBD2 (5 bases each). Germline V lookup: CDR1 MNHEY, CDR2 SMNVEV (reference sequence). This CDR3 spans 15 amino acids. V lost 5 bases, J lost 6 bases, and 20 bases lay in between. As DNA, the CDR3 is TGTGCCAGCAGTCCGTTCCTTTTGTCAGGGAGCGAGCAGTACTTC. As protein: CASSPFLLSGSEQYF.

This rearrangement joins TRBV30 to TRBJ2-5; D ambiguous. Trimming pared 0 bases from V and 3 bases from J, leaving 20 bases between. The CDR3 loop spans 17 amino acids. Germline V gene data show CDR1 as GTSNPN and CDR2 as SVGIG (reference sequence). The CDR3 DNA follows: TGTGCCTGGAGTGTCGCCCGCGTCCAGCCCTTCAAAGAGACCCAGTACTTC. This sequence encodes CAWSVARVQPFKETQYF.

The chain uses TRBV28 and TRBJ2-3, with 7 bases matching TRBD1. V shed 6 bases, J shed 1 base, and the junction held 4 bases outside the gene matches. From germline, CDR1 is MDHEN and CDR2 SYDVKM. There are 14 residues in the CDR3. The chain's CDR3 is CASRPQGGTDTQYF. The CDR3 DNA is TGTGCCAGCAGACCCCAGGGGGGCACAGATACGCAGTATTTT. Complete variable domain (other parts from reference TRBV28 and TRBJ2-3): DVKVTQSSRYLVKRTGEKVFLECVQDMDHENMFWYRQDPGLGLRLIYFSYDVKMKEKGDIPEGYSVSREKKERFSLILESASTNQTSMYLCASRPQGGTDTQYFGPGTRLTVL.

The V and J genes are TRBV7-2 and TRBJ1-2; D gene ambiguous. The CDR3 consists of 14 residues. Germline V lookup: CDR1 SGHTA, CDR2 FQGNSA. V lost 4 bases to trimming and J lost 8 bases, with 17 bases between them. CDR3 nucleotide sequence: TGTGCCAGCAGCTCGCCCCACTCCTACGCCGGCTACACCTTC. Protein product: CASSSPHSYAGYTF.

The rearrangement links TRBV11-3 to TRBJ2-7, with unresolved D. CDR3 length equals 14 residues. Looked up from germline, CDR1 is SGHNT and CDR2 is YENEEA. V was trimmed by 5 bases and J by 12 bases, leaving 23 bases between them. The CDR3 protein is CASSHPDNPGKVYF. The CDR3 DNA is TGTGCCAGCAGCCACCCTGACAACCCAGGTAAAGTGTACTTC.

The chain employs TRBV11-2 and TRBJ1-4; unclear D gene. This CDR3 comprises 15 residues. V was shortened by 0 bases and J by 8 bases, with 13 bases between the two germline ends. CDR1 is SGHAT and CDR2 is FQNNGV in the germline V gene. For the CDR3, the DNA is TGTGCCAGCAGCTTAGAGGTCTGGGCTACGGAAAAACTGTTTTTT. Its protein product is CASSLEVWATEKLFF. The full variable domain, its missing parts supplied by reference TRBV11-2 and TRBJ1-4, is EAGVAQSPRYKIIEKRQSVAFWCNPISGHATLYWYQQILGQGPKLLIQFQNNGVVDDSQLPKDRFSAERLKGVDSTLKIQPAKLEDSAVYLCASSLEVWATEKLFFGSGTQLSVL.

Details on this clone: Other DNA sequences in this sample translate to the same CDR3. The chain recombines TRBV30 with TRBJ2-7; D is ambiguous. Germline lookup yields CDR1 GTSNPN and CDR2 SVGIG (reference sequence). V lost 2 bases to trimming and J lost 5 bases, with 7 bases between them. This CDR3 is built from 11 residues. CDR3 residues: CAWSSENEQYF. DNA for the CDR3: TGTGCCTGGAGTAGTGAGAACGAGCAGTACTTC. The full variable domain, rest sourced from reference TRBV30 and TRBJ2-7, is SQTIHQWPATLVQPVGSPLSLECTVEGTSNPNLYWYRQAAGRGLQLLFYSVGIGQISSEVPQNLSASRPQDRQFILSSKKLLLSDSGFYLCAWSSENEQYFGPGTRLTVT.

The rearrangement joins TRBV6-1 to TRBJ1-6; no clear D. The V gene lost 2 bases and the J gene lost 10 bases, with 18 bases spanning the gap. The CDR3 is 16 residues long. CDR1 is MNHNS and CDR2 is SASEGT in the germline V gene. CDR3 sequence (DNA): TGTGCCAGCAGTGAATCCGGACCGGGGATTGGGTCACCCCTCCACTTT. Protein sequence: CASSESGPGIGSPLHF.

The rearrangement uses TRBV7-2 and TRBJ2-3, with TRBD2 identical over 7 bases. J lost 12 bases, V lost 5 bases, and 14 bases had no gene match. Germline-derived CDR1 and CDR2 are SGHTA and FQGNSA. This CDR3 comprises 14 residues. CDR3 protein: CASSLESRTGGQYF. The CDR3 bases are TGTGCCAGCAGCCTAGAATCACGGACGGGGGGTCAGTATTTT.